Below, one TCR beta chain is given with its context. Its specificity is not known. Looked up from germline, CDR1 is WSHSY and CDR2 is SAAADI. The CDR3 extends over 16 amino acids. Trimming at V came to 3 bases and at J to 1 base, leaving 7 bases not matched to a gene. The data were obtained in a study of Tregs in tolerant kidney transplant recipients. Unstimulated regulatory T cells (CD4+CD25+CD127-), CD4+CD25- non-regulatory cells, CD4 and CD8 cells were FACS-sorted from thawed PBMCs. TCRdb keeps only in-frame clones here, not all; method: immunoSEQ multiplex PCR. The sample includes around 52,000 clones, about 86% seen only once; the top ten take more than 4.5%. Points from the study as a whole: Biological reproducibility was not directly addressed, but technical replication error appeared minimal. Activated donor B cell expansion appeared to reveal the most relevant donor-specific TCRbeta repertoire.

Sequencing was carried out using CD4+ T cells from blood. The receptor was isolated from a human donor in good health. This chain connects TRBV10-2 to TRBJ2-7, with 9 bases that match TRBD1. The CDR3 nucleotides are TGCGCCAGCAGTGACCCCCGGGACAGGGCTTCCTACGAGCAGTACTTC. Residues: CASSDPRDRASYEQYF.